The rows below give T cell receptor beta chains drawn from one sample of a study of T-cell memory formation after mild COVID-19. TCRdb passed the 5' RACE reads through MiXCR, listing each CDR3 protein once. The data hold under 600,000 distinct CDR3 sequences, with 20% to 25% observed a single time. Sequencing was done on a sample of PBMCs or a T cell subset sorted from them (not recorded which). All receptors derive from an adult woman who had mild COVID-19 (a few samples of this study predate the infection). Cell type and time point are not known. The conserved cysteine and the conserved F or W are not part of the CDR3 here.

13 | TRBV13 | ASSIRDRGDNEQF
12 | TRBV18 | ASSRRTGDYEQY
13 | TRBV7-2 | ASSPYRQGNYEQY
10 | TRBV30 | AWSETSAEQF
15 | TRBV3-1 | ASSQGDREWGSYGYT
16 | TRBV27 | ASSLSPLAGNSYNEQF
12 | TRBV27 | ASSWSGGSDEQF
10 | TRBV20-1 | SASKATDTQY
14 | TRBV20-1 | SARDGIGRSTGELF
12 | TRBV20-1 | SARAGGSTGELF
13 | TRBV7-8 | ASSLRGALGSPLH
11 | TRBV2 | ASKKEVNTEAF
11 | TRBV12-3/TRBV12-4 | ASRENSNQPQH
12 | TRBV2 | ASKRQGSYNEQF
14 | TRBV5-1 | ASSLGLAGVADTQY
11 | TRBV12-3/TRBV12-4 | ASSFGVDNVLT
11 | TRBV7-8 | ASSLVSSGEQF
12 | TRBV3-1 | ASKDAGSTDTQY
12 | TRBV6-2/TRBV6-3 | ASRTLAGGYEQF
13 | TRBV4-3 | ASSQDPQGTTEAF
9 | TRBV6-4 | ASSDQGREF
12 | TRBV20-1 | SARDSTYNQPQH
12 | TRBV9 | ASSPQRVAYEQY
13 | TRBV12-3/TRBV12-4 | ASSPKHGGAEKLF
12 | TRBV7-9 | ASSSQRGGNEQF
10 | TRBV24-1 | ATARGDQPQH
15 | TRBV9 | ASSASRNGTGLYEQY
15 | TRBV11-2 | ASSLDRPGNKNTEAF
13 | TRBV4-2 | ASSGGQALNTEAF
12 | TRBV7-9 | ASRLSASQETQY
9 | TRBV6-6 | ASTQGETQY
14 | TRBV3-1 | ASSQEGSGRWETQY
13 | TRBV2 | ASSGTSGRYNEQF
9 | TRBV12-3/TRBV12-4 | ASSFPGTQY
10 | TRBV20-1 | SARVRSYEQY
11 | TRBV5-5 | ASSWGSETEAF
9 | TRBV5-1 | ASSWDGEQF
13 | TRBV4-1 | ASSPEDRGFNEQF
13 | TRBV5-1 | ASSPVGVGANVLT
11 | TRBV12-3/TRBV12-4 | ASSSPGVDEQF
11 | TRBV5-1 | ASSLQENTEAF
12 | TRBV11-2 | ASSLAHRSYGYT
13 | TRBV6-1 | ASTYSGQGSQPQH
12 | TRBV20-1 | SARDRISTGELF
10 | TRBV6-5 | ASRVGSYGYT
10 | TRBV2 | ASSSPIYGYT
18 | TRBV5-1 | ASSLGPGTGGTNSNQPQH
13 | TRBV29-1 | SAGGGGLTGNTIY